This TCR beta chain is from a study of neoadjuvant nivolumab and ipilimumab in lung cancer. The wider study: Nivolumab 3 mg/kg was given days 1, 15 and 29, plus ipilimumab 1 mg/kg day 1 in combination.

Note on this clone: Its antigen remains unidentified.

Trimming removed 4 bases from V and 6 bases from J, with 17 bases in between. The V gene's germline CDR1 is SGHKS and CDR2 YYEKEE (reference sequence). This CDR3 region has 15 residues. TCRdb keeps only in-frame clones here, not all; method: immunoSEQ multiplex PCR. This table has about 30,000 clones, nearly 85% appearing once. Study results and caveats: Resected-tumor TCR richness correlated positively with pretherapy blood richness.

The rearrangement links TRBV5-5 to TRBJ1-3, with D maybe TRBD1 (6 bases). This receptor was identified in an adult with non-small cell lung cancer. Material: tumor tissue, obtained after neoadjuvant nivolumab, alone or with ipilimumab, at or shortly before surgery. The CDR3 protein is CASSRTGQKENTIYF. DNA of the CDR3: TGTGCCAGCAGCCGGACCGGACAGAAGGAAAACACCATATATTTT.